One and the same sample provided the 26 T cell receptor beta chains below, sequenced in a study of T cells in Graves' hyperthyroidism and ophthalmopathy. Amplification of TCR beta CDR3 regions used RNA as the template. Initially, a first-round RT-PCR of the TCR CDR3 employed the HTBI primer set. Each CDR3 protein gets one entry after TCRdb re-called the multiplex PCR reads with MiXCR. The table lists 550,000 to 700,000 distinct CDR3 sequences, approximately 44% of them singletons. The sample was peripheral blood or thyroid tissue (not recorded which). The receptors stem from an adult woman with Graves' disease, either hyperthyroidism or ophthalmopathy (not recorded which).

CDR3 nucleotides: TGTGCCAGCAGAGCCTGGGGACTACAAGAGACCCAGTACTTC. The encoded protein is CASRAWGLQETQYF. The rearrangement links TRBV7-6 to TRBJ2-5; 7 bases line up with TRBD2. This CDR3 has 14 residues. The V and J ends lost 6 bases and 2 bases, in that order; junction bases with no gene match: 6. Germline assignment: CDR1 SGHVS and CDR2 FNYEAQ.

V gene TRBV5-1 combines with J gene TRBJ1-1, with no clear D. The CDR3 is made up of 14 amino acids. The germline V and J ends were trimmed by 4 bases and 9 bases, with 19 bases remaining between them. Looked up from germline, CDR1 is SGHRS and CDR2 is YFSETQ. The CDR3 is CASSGGESVSKAFF. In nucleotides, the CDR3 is TGCGCCAGCAGCGGCGGTGAGAGTGTCTCTAAAGCTTTCTTT. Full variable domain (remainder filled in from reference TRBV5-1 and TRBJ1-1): KAGVTQTPRYLIKTRGQQVTLSCSPISGHRSVSWYQQTPGQGLQFLFEYFSETQRNKGNFPGRFSGRQFSNSRSEMNVSTLELGDSALYLCASSGGESVSKAFFGQGTRLTVV.

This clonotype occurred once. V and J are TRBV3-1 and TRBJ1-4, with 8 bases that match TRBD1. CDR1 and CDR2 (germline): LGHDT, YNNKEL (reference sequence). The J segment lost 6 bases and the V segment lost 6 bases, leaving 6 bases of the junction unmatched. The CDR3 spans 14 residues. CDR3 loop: CASSGTGRYEKLFF. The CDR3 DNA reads TGTGCCAGCAGTGGGACAGGTCGCTATGAAAAACTGTTTTTT.

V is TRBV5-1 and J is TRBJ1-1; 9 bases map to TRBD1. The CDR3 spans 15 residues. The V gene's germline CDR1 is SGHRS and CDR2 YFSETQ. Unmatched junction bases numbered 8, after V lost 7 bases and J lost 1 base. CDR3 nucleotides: TGCGCCAGCGGACGGACAGGGGTGGCGAACACTGAAGCTTTCTTT. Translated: CASGRTGVANTEAFF.

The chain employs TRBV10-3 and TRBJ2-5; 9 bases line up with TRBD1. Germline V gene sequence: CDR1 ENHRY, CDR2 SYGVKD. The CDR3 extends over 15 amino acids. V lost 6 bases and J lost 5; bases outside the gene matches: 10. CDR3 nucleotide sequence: TGTGCCATCAGGCTGACAGGGGGGATGATGGAGACCCAGTACTTC. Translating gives CAIRLTGGMMETQYF.

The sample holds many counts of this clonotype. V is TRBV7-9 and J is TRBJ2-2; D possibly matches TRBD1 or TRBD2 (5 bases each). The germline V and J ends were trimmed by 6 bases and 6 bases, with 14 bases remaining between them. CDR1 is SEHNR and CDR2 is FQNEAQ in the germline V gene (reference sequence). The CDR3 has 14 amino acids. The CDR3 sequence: CASSPAWGSGELFF. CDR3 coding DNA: TGTGCCAGCAGTCCTGCTTGGGGGTCCGGGGAGCTGTTTTTT.

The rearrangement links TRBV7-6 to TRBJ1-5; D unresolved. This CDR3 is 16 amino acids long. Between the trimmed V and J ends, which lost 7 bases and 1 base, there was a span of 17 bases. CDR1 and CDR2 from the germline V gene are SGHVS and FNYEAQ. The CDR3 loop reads CASTPGPRQSNQPQHF. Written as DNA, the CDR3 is TGTGCCAGCACCCCAGGACCCCGGCAGAGCAATCAGCCCCAGCATTTT.

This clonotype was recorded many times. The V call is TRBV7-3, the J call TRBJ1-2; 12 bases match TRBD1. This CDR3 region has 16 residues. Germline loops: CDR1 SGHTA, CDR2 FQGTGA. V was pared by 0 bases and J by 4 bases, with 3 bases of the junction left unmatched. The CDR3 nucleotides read TGTGCCAGCAGCTTAACGGGGGGACAGGGGGCCTATGGCTACACCTTC. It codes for CASSLTGGQGAYGYTF. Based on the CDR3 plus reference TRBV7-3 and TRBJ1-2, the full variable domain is GAGVSQTPSNKVTEKGKYVELRCDPISGHTALYWYRQSLGQGPEFLIYFQGTGAADDSGLPNDRFFAVRPEGSVSTLKIQRTERGDSAVYLCASSLTGGQGAYGYTFGSGTRLTVV.

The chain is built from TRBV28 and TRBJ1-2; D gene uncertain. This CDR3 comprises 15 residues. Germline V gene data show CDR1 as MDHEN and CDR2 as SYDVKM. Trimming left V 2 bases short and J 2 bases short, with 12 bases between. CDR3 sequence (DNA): TGTGCCAGCAGTTTACCTGGGATGGGCAACTATGGCTACACCTTC. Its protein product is CASSLPGMGNYGYTF.

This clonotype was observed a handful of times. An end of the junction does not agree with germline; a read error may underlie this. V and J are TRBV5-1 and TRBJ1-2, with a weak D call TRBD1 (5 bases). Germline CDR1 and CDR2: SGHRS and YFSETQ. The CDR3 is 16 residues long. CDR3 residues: CASNPGDAKAGYGYTF. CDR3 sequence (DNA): TGTGCCAGCAACCCCGGGGACGCAAAAGCTGGCTATGGCTACACCTTC.

CDR3 amino acids: CAISEGAGPYGYTF. DNA of the CDR3: TGTGCCATCAGTGAGGGCGCGGGGCCCTATGGCTACACCTTC. The gene calls are TRBV10-3 and TRBJ1-2, with a weak D call TRBD1 (5 bases). V was cut by 2 bases and J by 4 bases, with 11 bases left in between. Germline V gene sequence: CDR1 ENHRY, CDR2 SYGVKD. CDR3 length equals 14 residues.

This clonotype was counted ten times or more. The CDR3 loop is CASSWQEGRTYEQYF. CDR3 sequence (DNA): TGTGCCAGCAGTTGGCAAGAGGGACGGACCTACGAGCAGTACTTC. The chain employs TRBV12-3 or TRBV12-4 and TRBJ2-7; D may be TRBD1 or TRBD2 (5 bases each). The V end lost 4 bases, the J end lost 2 bases, and 15 bases lay between the germline ends. The CDR3 has 15 residues.

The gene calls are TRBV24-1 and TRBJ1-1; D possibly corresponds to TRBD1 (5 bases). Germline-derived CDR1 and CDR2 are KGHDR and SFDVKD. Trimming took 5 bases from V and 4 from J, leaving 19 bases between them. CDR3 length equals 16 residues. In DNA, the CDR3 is TGTGCCACCAGTGCTAGAGTGGAGGGTGGGGGCACTGAAGCTTTCTTT. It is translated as CATSARVEGGGTEAFF.

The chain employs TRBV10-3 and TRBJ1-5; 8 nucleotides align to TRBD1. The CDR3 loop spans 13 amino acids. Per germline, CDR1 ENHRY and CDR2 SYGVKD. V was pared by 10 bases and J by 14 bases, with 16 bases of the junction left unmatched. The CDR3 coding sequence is TGTGCCACCTCAGGGGGCGGGAGTCGGTACGAGCATTTT. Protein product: CATSGGGSRYEHF.

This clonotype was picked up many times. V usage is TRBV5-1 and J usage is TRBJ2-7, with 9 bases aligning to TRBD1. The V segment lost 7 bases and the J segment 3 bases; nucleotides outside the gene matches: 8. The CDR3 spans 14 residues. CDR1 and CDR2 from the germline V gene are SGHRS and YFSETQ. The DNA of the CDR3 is TGCGCCAGCGGAGGAGGGACAGGGAACTACGAGCAGTACTTC. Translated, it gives CASGGGTGNYEQYF.

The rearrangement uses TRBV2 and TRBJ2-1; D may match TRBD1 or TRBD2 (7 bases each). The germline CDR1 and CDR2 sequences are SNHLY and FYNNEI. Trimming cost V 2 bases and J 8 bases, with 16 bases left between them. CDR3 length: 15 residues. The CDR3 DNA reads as TGTGCCAGCAGTGAAAGGCAGGGGGGGCACGATGAGCAGTTCTTC. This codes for CASSERQGGHDEQFF.

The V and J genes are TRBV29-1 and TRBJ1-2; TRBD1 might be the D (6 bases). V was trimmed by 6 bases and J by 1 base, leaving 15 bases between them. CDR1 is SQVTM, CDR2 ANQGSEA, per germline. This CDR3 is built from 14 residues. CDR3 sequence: CSVTGQTNNYGYTF. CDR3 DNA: TGCAGCGTAACTGGACAGACGAATAACTATGGCTACACCTTC. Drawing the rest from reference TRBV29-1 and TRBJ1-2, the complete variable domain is SAVISQKPSRDICQRGTSLTIQCQVDSQVTMMFWYRQQPGQSLTLIATANQGSEATYESGFVIDKFPISRPNLTFSTLTVSNMSPEDSSIYLCSVTGQTNNYGYTFGSGTRLTVV.

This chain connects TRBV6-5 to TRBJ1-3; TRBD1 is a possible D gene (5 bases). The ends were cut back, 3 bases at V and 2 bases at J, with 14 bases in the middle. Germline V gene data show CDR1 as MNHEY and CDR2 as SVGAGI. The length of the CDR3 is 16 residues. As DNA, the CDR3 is TGTGCCAGCAGTTATGGGGCAGGGCCTACTGGAAACACCATATATTTT. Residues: CASSYGAGPTGNTIYF.

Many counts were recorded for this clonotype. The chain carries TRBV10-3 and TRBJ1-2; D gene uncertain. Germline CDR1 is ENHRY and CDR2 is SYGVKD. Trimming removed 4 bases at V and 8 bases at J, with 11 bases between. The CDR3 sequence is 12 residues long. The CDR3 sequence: CAISVGSDGYTF. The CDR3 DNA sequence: TGTGCCATCAGTGTAGGATCGGACGGCTACACCTTC.

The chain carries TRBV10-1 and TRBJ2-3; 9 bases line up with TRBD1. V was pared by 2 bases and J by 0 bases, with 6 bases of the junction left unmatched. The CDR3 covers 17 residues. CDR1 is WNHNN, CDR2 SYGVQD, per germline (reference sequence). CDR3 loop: CASSEPRTGASTDTQYF. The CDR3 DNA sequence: TGCGCCAGCAGTGAGCCTCGGACAGGGGCGAGCACAGATACGCAGTATTTT.

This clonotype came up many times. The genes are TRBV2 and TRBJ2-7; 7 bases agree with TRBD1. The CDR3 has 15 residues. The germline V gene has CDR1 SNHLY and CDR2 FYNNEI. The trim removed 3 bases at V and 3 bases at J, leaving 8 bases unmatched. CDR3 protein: CASSENEGAFYEQYF. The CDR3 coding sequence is TGTGCCAGCAGTGAGAATGAGGGGGCCTTCTACGAGCAGTACTTC.

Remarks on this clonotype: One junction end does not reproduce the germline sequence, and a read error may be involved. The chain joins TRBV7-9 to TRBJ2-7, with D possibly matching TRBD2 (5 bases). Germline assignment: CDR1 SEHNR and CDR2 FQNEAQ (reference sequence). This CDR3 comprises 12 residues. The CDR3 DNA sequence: TGTGCCAGCAGCTGGGCCGCCGGGGAGCTGTACTTC. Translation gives CASSWAAGELYF.

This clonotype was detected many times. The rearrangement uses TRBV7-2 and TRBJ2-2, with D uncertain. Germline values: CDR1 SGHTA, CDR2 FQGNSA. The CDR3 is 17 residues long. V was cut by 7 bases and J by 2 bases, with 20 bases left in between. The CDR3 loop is CASTNRPSWINTGELFF. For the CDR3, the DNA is TGTGCCAGCACCAATCGACCGTCCTGGATTAACACCGGGGAGCTGTTTTTT.

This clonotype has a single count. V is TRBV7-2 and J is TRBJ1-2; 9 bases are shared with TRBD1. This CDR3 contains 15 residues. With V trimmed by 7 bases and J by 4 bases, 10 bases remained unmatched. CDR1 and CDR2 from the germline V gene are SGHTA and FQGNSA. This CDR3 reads CASTQNRGQGYGYTF. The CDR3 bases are TGTGCCAGCACCCAAAACAGGGGGCAGGGCTATGGCTACACCTTC. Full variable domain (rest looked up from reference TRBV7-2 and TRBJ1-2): GAGVSQSPSNKVTEKGKDVELRCDPISGHTALYWYRQSLGQGLEFLIYFQGNSAPDKSGLPSDRFSAERTGGSVSTLTIQRTQQEDSAVYLCASTQNRGQGYGYTFGSGTRLTVV.

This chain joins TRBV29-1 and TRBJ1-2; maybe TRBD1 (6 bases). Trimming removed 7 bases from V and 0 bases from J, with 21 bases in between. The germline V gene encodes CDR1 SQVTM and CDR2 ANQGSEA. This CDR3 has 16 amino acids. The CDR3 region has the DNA TGCAGCGCCCTAGGGCCGGACAGTACGGCTAACTATGGCTACACCTTC. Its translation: CSALGPDSTANYGYTF.

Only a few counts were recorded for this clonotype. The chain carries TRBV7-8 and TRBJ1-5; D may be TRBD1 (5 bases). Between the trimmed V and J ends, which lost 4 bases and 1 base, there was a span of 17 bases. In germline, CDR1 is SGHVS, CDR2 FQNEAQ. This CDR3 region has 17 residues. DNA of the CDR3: TGTGCCAGCAGCTGGGCCGCGGCAGGGACCAGCAATCAGCCCCAGCATTTT. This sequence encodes CASSWAAAGTSNQPQHF.